These 5 T cell receptor beta chains originate from one sample sequenced in a study of Graves' ophthalmopathy and Graves' hyperthyroidism. Amplification of the TCR beta CDR3 regions used RNA transcripts (as template). The first-round RT-PCR employed HTBI primers together with the Qiagen OneStep RT-PCR kit. A multiplex PCR was then performed as the second round. MiXCR was run by TCRdb on the multiplex PCR reads, yielding one entry per CDR3 protein. Of approximately 1.2 million distinct CDR3 sequences in the sample, about two fifths were seen once. Sequencing used peripheral blood or thyroid tissue (not recorded which). Every receptor here comes from an adult man with Graves' hyperthyroidism.

In this sample, this clonotype turned up a few times. This chain joins TRBV5-1 and TRBJ2-5; 8 bases are a match to TRBD2. Losses at the gene ends were 5 bases for V and 5 bases for J; bases not matched to a gene: 11. The length of the CDR3 is 15 residues. Germline V gene lookup returns CDR1 SGHRS and CDR2 YFSETQ. CDR3 amino acids: CASSSTSGGGETQYF. In nucleotides, the CDR3 is TGCGCCAGCAGTTCAACTAGCGGTGGGGGGGAGACCCAGTACTTC.

The rearrangement links TRBV29-1 to TRBJ2-3; 7 nucleotides match TRBD1. Germline V CDR1 and CDR2: SQVTM, ANQGSEA. Germline trimming cut 0 bases from V and 5 bases from J; bases unmatched to any gene: 20. CDR3 length: 19 amino acids. Here the CDR3 reads CSVEDGQDFLTLLRDTQYF. For the CDR3, the DNA is TGCAGCGTTGAAGATGGACAGGATTTTCTGACCCTCCTTAGAGATACGCAGTATTTT.

The J gene is TRBJ2-3, the V gene TRBV7-3; D gene ambiguous. The CDR3 sequence is 13 residues long. V was trimmed by 6 bases and J by 2 bases, leaving 9 bases between them. Germline loops: CDR1 SGHTA, CDR2 FQGTGA. The CDR3 DNA is TGTGCCAGCAGTCTCTCACTCACAGATACGCAGTATTTT. Its translation is CASSLSLTDTQYF.

This chain joins TRBV19 and TRBJ2-7; 10 nucleotides align to TRBD1. The germline V gene has CDR1 LNHDA and CDR2 SQIVND (reference sequence). The CDR3 covers 16 residues. With V trimmed by 3 bases and J by 4 bases, 9 bases remained unmatched. The CDR3 spells CASSISVDRGQYEQYF. The CDR3 bases are TGTGCCAGTAGTATCTCTGTCGACAGGGGGCAATACGAGCAGTACTTC.

This clonotype showed up just a few times. This chain connects TRBV12-3 or TRBV12-4 to TRBJ2-2; no reliable D call. The CDR3 loop spans 14 amino acids. Trimming removed 2 bases at V and 6 bases at J, with 10 bases between. CDR3: CASSLLGLSGELFF. Written as DNA, the CDR3 is TGTGCCAGCAGTTTACTGGGGTTATCCGGGGAGCTGTTTTTT.